A selection of T cell receptor beta chains follows, all from one sample in a study of blood T cell repertoires in COVID-19. Clones were sequenced by immunoSEQ multiplex PCR, and TCRdb holds only the in-frame ones, with some missing. Of under 150,000 clones in the sample, about three quarters were seen once. Sample: PBMCs or T cells enriched from blood (not recorded which). These receptors came from a woman aged 45-65 years who had recovered from COVID-19. Each CDR3 is given with its conserved first and last residue. Each record gives: J gene, clone size, V gene, D gene, CDR3 protein, CDR3 DNA. The D gene is left open where the match is weak. Expanded clones are given a class, and other clones once, few, many or no size at all.

J gene: TRBJ2-7; clone size: .; V gene: TRBV2; D gene: .; CDR3 protein: CASTIQDLFEQYF; CDR3 DNA: TGTGCCAGCACGATACAGGACCTCTTCGAGCAGTACTTC
J gene: TRBJ1-5; clone size: few; V gene: TRBV7-2; D gene: TRBD1; CDR3 protein: CASSLRQGGDQPQHF; CDR3 DNA: TGTGCCAGCAGCTTAAGACAGGGGGGAGATCAGCCCCAGCATTTT
J gene: TRBJ1-1; clone size: few; V gene: TRBV7-9; D gene: TRBD1; CDR3 protein: CASRLDRGKNTEAFF; CDR3 DNA: TGTGCCAGCAGACTAGACAGGGGGAAGAACACTGAAGCTTTCTTT
J gene: TRBJ1-6; clone size: .; V gene: TRBV25-1; D gene: .; CDR3 protein: CASNGSGGSPLHF; CDR3 DNA: TGTGCCAGCAACGGCTCCGGGGGTTCACCCCTCCACTTT
J gene: TRBJ2-3; clone size: .; V gene: TRBV14; D gene: .; CDR3 protein: CASSQGNSFWYF; CDR3 DNA: TGTGCCAGCAGCCAAGGCAACTCTTTCTGGTATTTT
J gene: TRBJ2-3; clone size: .; V gene: TRBV13; D gene: .; CDR3 protein: CASSLTSRAYTDTQYF; CDR3 DNA: TGTGCCAGCAGCTTGACTAGTAGAGCGTACACAGATACGCAGTATTTT
J gene: TRBJ2-7; clone size: few; V gene: TRBV7-2; D gene: TRBD2; CDR3 protein: CASSLTGGLVYEQYF; CDR3 DNA: TGTGCCAGCAGTCTCACGGGGGGTTTGGTCTACGAGCAGTACTTC
J gene: TRBJ2-3; clone size: .; V gene: TRBV9; D gene: TRBD2; CDR3 protein: CASSNERGSTDTQYF; CDR3 DNA: TGTGCCAGCAGCAATGAGCGGGGCAGCACAGATACGCAGTATTTT
J gene: TRBJ1-3; clone size: .; V gene: TRBV28; D gene: TRBD1; CDR3 protein: CASHTPGGGNTIYF; CDR3 DNA: TGTGCCAGCCATACCCCAGGGGGAGGAAACACCATATATTTT
J gene: TRBJ1-1; clone size: .; V gene: TRBV11-2; D gene: TRBD1; CDR3 protein: CASSLLGTGEAEAFF; CDR3 DNA: TGTGCCAGCAGCTTATTGGGGACAGGGGAAGCTGAAGCTTTCTTT
J gene: TRBJ2-2; clone size: .; V gene: TRBV14; D gene: .; CDR3 protein: CASSQSVTGELFF; CDR3 DNA: TGTGCCAGCAGCCAATCAGTTACCGGGGAGCTGTTTTTT
J gene: TRBJ2-7; clone size: .; V gene: TRBV2; D gene: .; CDR3 protein: CASSAPENSYEQYF; CDR3 DNA: TGTGCCAGCAGTGCCCCGGAGAACTCCTACGAGCAGTACTTC
J gene: TRBJ1-2; clone size: .; V gene: TRBV7-2; D gene: TRBD1; CDR3 protein: CASSEDRGYSGYTF; CDR3 DNA: TGTGCCAGCAGCGAGGACAGGGGGTACTCTGGCTACACCTTC
J gene: TRBJ2-1; clone size: .; V gene: TRBV18; D gene: .; CDR3 protein: CASSPVPDLGEGQFF; CDR3 DNA: TGTGCCAGCTCACCCGTCCCAGACCTAGGGGAAGGGCAGTTCTTC
J gene: TRBJ1-2; clone size: few; V gene: TRBV2; D gene: .; CDR3 protein: CASSPQYGYTF; CDR3 DNA: TGTGCCAGCAGTCCCCAGTATGGCTACACCTTC
J gene: TRBJ1-5; clone size: .; V gene: TRBV10-2; D gene: TRBD1; CDR3 protein: CASSEGQGARQPQHF; CDR3 DNA: TGCGCCAGCAGTGAGGGACAGGGTGCCCGTCAGCCCCAGCATTTT
J gene: TRBJ2-4; clone size: .; V gene: TRBV19; D gene: TRBD2; CDR3 protein: CASSIVGLAGAPDFQNIQYF; CDR3 DNA: TGTGCCAGTAGTATAGTGGGACTAGCGGGAGCCCCTGATTTCCAAAACATTCAGTACTTC